This T cell receptor (beta chain) comes out of a study of neurological immune-mediated disorders. MiXCR, applied by TCRdb to the 5' RACE reads, yields one record per CDR3 protein. The table shows approximately 58,000 distinct CDR3 sequences, with over 9.5% occurring only once. V gave up 3 bases and J gave up 8 bases; unmatched junction bases: 10. This CDR3 is 16 amino acids long. Germline CDR1 reads LGHNA; CDR2 reads YSLEER. This clonotype was observed many times. This clonotype was sampled from a man aged 55 to 70 in good health. The gene calls are TRBV4-3 and TRBJ1-4, with 9 positions matching TRBD1. Sequencing was carried out using PBMCs. Here the CDR3 reads CASSQGSGQGREKLFF. DNA for the CDR3: TGCGCCAGCAGCCAGGGGTCCGGACAGGGGAGGGAAAAACTGTTTTTT.